Here is one TCR beta chain with its context. Using immunoSEQ multiplex PCR, the repertoire was profiled, and TCRdb retains in-frame clones only, with some absent. The sample shows about 90,000 clones, 75% to 95% of them seen only once. The CDR3 extends over 13 amino acids. The germline V and J ends were trimmed by 4 bases and 0 bases, with 7 bases remaining between them. From germline, CDR1 is SGHRS and CDR2 YFSETQ. The data stem from a study of control samples from healthy donors and cancer patients. The chain couples TRBV5-1 to TRBJ1-1; D uncertain. Input material: blood. This clonotype was sampled from a young woman in good health. The CDR3 DNA follows: TGCGCCAGCAGCGTCGACTTGAACACTGAAGCTTTCTTT. Translation gives CASSVDLNTEAFF.